These T cell receptor beta chains were read from a single sample in a study of T cells in Graves' hyperthyroidism and ophthalmopathy. In TCRdb, the multiplex PCR reads were re-called with MiXCR into one record per CDR3 protein. The table records 490,000 or so distinct CDR3 sequences, less than 25% of them present only once. The sequenced sample consisted of blood. Receptors originate from a woman aged 70-85 years with Graves' ophthalmopathy. CDR3s include the opening cysteine and the closing phenylalanine or tryptophan. Each record gives: J gene, V gene, CDR3 protein.

J: TRBJ2-5; V: TRBV20-1; CDR3: CSASRGRTGETQYF
J: TRBJ1-2; V: TRBV11-2; CDR3: CASSRDSIINYGYTF
J: TRBJ1-6; V: TRBV20-1; CDR3: CSASRPGLNSPLHF
J: TRBJ2-7; V: TRBV3-1; CDR3: CASSQATSRYYEQYF
J: TRBJ2-5; V: TRBV11-2; CDR3: CANSSGIRRETQYF
J: TRBJ2-7; V: TRBV2; CDR3: CASSDVDRVITYEQYF
J: TRBJ2-1; V: TRBV27; CDR3: CASTPPGSGRYNEQFF
J: TRBJ2-7; V: TRBV7-3; CDR3: CASSISGDQSYEQYF
J: TRBJ1-5; V: TRBV29-1; CDR3: CSVEYEINQPQHF
J: TRBJ2-5; V: TRBV13; CDR3: CASSSWGGSEETQYF
J: TRBJ2-7; V: TRBV9; CDR3: CASSGRDRSFYEQYF
J: TRBJ2-3; V: TRBV29-1; CDR3: CSASGQRETDTQYF
J: TRBJ1-1; V: TRBV10-2; CDR3: CASSEALWAPNTEAFF
J: TRBJ1-5; V: TRBV4-2; CDR3: CASSQSGVPRGDQPQHF
J: TRBJ1-2; V: TRBV28; CDR3: CASRTSRGLGDYGYTF
J: TRBJ2-1; V: TRBV29-1; CDR3: CSANRRGLGGEQFF
J: TRBJ2-2; V: TRBV18; CDR3: CASSRPGESTGELFF
J: TRBJ2-7; V: TRBV10-2; CDR3: CASSRDAQGEQYF
J: TRBJ2-7; V: TRBV19; CDR3: CASSLEGPIGGEQYF
J: TRBJ2-5; V: TRBV2; CDR3: CASSDKAEETQYF
J: TRBJ2-7; V: TRBV7-9; CDR3: CASSLGGTGYTYEQYF
J: TRBJ2-2; V: TRBV11-3; CDR3: CASRVGMGTGELFF
J: TRBJ1-5; V: TRBV19; CDR3: CASRGLGWGNQPQHF
J: TRBJ2-1; V: TRBV12-5; CDR3: CASGLVIGTSGYNEQFF
J: TRBJ2-2; V: TRBV4-1; CDR3: CASSGPRLDHGELFF
J: TRBJ1-1; V: TRBV5-1; CDR3: CASSIDRGFTEAFF
J: TRBJ1-2; V: TRBV28; CDR3: CASSLQGDPGRYTF
J: TRBJ1-3; V: TRBV7-2; CDR3: CASSLELPSGGNTIYF
J: TRBJ2-5; V: TRBV27; CDR3: CSSSLWGRSETQYF
J: TRBJ2-1; V: TRBV14; CDR3: CASSQAGTSGRASFF